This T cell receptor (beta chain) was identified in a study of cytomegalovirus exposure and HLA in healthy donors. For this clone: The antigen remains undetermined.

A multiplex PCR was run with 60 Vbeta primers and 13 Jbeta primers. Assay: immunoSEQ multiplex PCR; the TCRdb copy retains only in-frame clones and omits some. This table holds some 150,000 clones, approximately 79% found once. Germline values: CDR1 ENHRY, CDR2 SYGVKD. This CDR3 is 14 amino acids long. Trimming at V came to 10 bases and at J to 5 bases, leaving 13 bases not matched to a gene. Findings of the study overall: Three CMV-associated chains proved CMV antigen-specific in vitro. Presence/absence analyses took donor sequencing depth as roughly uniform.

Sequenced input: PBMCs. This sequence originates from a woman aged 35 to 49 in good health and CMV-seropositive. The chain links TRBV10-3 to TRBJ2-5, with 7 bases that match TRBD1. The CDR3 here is CATSPTGSVETQYF. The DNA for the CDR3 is TGTGCCACTTCGCCGACAGGGTCGGTGGAGACCCAGTACTTC.